The clone carrying this T cell receptor (beta chain) has more than one count but fewer than ten. This table comes from immunoSEQ multiplex PCR, and its TCRdb copy is limited to in-frame clones, with some not included. The data hold tens of thousands of clones, with about 80% observed a single time. The data are from a study of blood T cell repertoires in COVID-19. Study at large: PBMCs, B-cell-depleted T cells, or T cells were the source of the cDNA or gDNA that made up the material.

Germline V gene lookup returns CDR1 LNHDA and CDR2 SQIVND (reference sequence). The trim removed 6 bases at V and 0 bases at J, leaving 18 bases unmatched. CDR3 size: 22 residues. This sequence was found in a human donor in a cohort sampled during active COVID-19. The chain carries TRBV19 and TRBJ2-6, with 12 bases that match TRBD1. The sequenced material came from peripheral blood. The CDR3 reads CASSLRRGTGGASGSGANVLTF. In DNA form, the CDR3 reads TGTGCCAGTAGCCTCAGACGCGGGACAGGGGGCGCCTCTGGCTCTGGGGCCAACGTCCTGACTTTC.